A single sample is the source of the 19 T cell receptor beta chains below, sequenced in a study of T cell repertoires in cytomegalovirus infection. Each CDR3 protein is one row after TCRdb ran MiXCR on the reads. The repertoire consists of 160,000 or so distinct CDR3 sequences, with about a quarter occurring once and the leading ten covering roughly 11%. What was sequenced was PBMCs. These receptors were collected from a human donor in good health (CMV status not recorded). Some clones in this sample may be carry-over from other donors' samples.

This clonotype was detected many times. V gene TRBV12-3 or TRBV12-4 combines with J gene TRBJ1-5; D not certain. This CDR3 has 14 amino acids. V lost 7 bases, J lost 1 base, and 11 bases lay in between. DNA of the CDR3: TGTGCCAGCACTAAGGGTGGCAGCAATCAGCCCCAGCATTTT. The encoded protein is CASTKGGSNQPQHF.

For this clonotype: With a much larger clone just one base away, this may be a read error. V is TRBV6-5 and J is TRBJ1-5; TRBD1 aligns across 8 bases. The germline V gene has CDR1 MNHEY and CDR2 SVGAGI. CDR3 length: 14 amino acids. Here the CDR3 DNA reads TGTGCCAGCAGACCGGACAGGGCTCCTCAGGCCCAGCATTTT. This codes for CASRPDRAPQAQHF.

This clonotype was counted a few times. The V and J genes are TRBV29-1 and TRBJ1-4; D gene unclear. There are 12 residues in the CDR3. V dropped 1 base and J dropped 3 bases, with 3 bases sitting between them. Germline loops: CDR1 SQVTM, CDR2 ANQGSEA. DNA for the CDR3: TGCAGCGTTGAAGGGGCTAATGAAAAACTGTTTTTT. Protein product: CSVEGANEKLFF.

Comment on this clonotype: A junction end diverges from the germline sequence, so it may reflect a read error. The gene calls are TRBV25-1 and TRBJ2-7; TRBD1 might be the D (5 bases). This CDR3 is 13 amino acids long. Germline V gene lookup returns CDR1 MGHDK and CDR2 SYGVNS. The CDR3 DNA follows: TGTGCCAACAGTGAAGGGGCAGGTAGGACCCTGTACTTC. It codes for CANSEGAGRTLYF.

There are many counts of this clonotype. The CDR3 loop reads CASSPYEGDQPQHF. The CDR3 nucleotides read TGTGCCAGCAGTCCCTACGAAGGGGATCAGCCCCAGCATTTT. The chain has TRBV12-3 or TRBV12-4 and TRBJ1-5; maybe TRBD1 (5 bases). Trimming stripped 5 bases from V and 5 bases from J, with 13 bases between. The CDR3 length is 14 residues.

The chain joins TRBV6-4 to TRBJ1-5; D gene unclear. The CDR3 sequence is 13 residues long. Germline CDR1 is MRHNA and CDR2 is SNTAGT. V shed 0 bases and J shed 7 bases, with 7 bases lying between them. The CDR3 sequence: CASSDSLGQPQHF. The CDR3 DNA is TGTGCCAGCAGTGACTCTTTGGGGCAGCCCCAGCATTTT.

This clonotype was seen many times. The gene calls are TRBV7-2 and TRBJ2-5; TRBD1 matches 10 bases. J gave up 3 bases and V 4 bases, and 8 bases lay outside the gene matches. The CDR3 has 16 residues. Looked up from germline, CDR1 is SGHTA and CDR2 is FQGNSA. Here the CDR3 reads CASSSGDRGGKETQYF. The CDR3 coding sequence is TGTGCCAGCAGCTCCGGGGACAGGGGCGGTAAAGAGACCCAGTACTTC.

This clonotype was recorded many times. This sequence joins TRBV7-2 and TRBJ2-7; the D call may be TRBD1 or TRBD2 (5 bases each). V shed 1 base and J shed 0 bases, with 10 bases lying between them. Per germline, CDR1 SGHTA and CDR2 FQGNSA. The length of the CDR3 is 15 residues. The CDR3 spells CASSLEWGSSYEQYF. For the CDR3, the DNA is TGTGCCAGCAGCTTAGAGTGGGGGAGCTCCTACGAGCAGTACTTC.

This clonotype has a handful of counts. The chain recombines TRBV11-2 with TRBJ1-5, with TRBD1 identical over 7 bases. There are 16 residues in the CDR3. Trimming removed 5 bases from V and 1 base from J; junction bases left unmatched: 8. From germline, CDR1 is SGHAT and CDR2 FQNNGV. The CDR3 loop reads CASSRGTVGSNQPQHF. The CDR3 DNA is TGTGCCAGCAGCAGGGGGACAGTTGGAAGCAATCAGCCCCAGCATTTT.

The rearrangement uses TRBV6-1 and TRBJ2-1; 7 nucleotides line up with TRBD1. Per germline, CDR1 MNHNS and CDR2 SASEGT. Trimming at V came to 7 bases and at J to 0 bases, leaving 6 bases not matched to a gene. This CDR3 spans 15 amino acids. This chain's CDR3 is CASTTGTASYNEQFF. The CDR3 region has the DNA TGTGCCAGCACCACCGGGACAGCCTCCTACAATGAGCAGTTCTTC.

The chain employs TRBV5-5 and TRBJ1-2; TRBD1 matches at 8 bases. Germline lookup yields CDR1 SGHKS and CDR2 YYEKEE (reference sequence). This CDR3 contains 15 residues. V was clipped by 4 bases and J by 5 bases; unmatched bases: 10. The CDR3, as DNA: TGTGCCAGCAGCCACATTCCGGGACAGGCATATGGCTACACCTTC. It yields the protein CASSHIPGQAYGYTF.

This clonotype was recorded at least ten times. V gene TRBV7-9 combines with J gene TRBJ2-1; D gene unclear. CDR3 size: 13 residues. Looked up from germline, CDR1 is SEHNR and CDR2 is FQNEAQ (reference sequence). The V and J ends lost 3 bases and 9 bases respectively, with 12 bases between them. The CDR3 nucleotides are TGTGCCAGCAGCTTGAGATCTGTGCTTGAGCAGTTCTTC. It encodes CASSLRSVLEQFF.

The chain links TRBV7-9 to TRBJ2-2, with 7 bases lining up with TRBD1. J lost 2 bases, V lost 5 bases, and 8 bases had no gene match. The germline V gene has CDR1 SEHNR and CDR2 FQNEAQ (reference sequence). The CDR3 consists of 16 residues. The CDR3 loop is CASSPRTGDNTGELFF. The DNA of the CDR3 is TGTGCCAGCAGCCCCCGGACAGGCGACAACACCGGGGAGCTGTTTTTT. Complete variable domain (other parts from reference TRBV7-9 and TRBJ2-2): DTGVSQNPRHKITKRGQNVTFRCDPISEHNRLYWYRQTLGQGPEFLTYFQNEAQLEKSRLLSDRFSAERPKGSFSTLEIQRTEQGDSAMYLCASSPRTGDNTGELFFGEGSRLTVL.

The chain carries TRBV5-1 and TRBJ2-3; possibly TRBD1 or TRBD2 for D (6 bases each). The length of the CDR3 is 16 residues. V lost 6 bases and J lost 2, with 19 bases in between. Per germline, CDR1 SGHRS and CDR2 YFSETQ. DNA of the CDR3: TGCGCCAGCACCGAAAACACAGGGAGGTTCACAGATACGCAGTATTTT. Its translation is CASTENTGRFTDTQYF.

This clonotype was counted only a few times. The chain uses TRBV7-9 and TRBJ2-3; tentatively, D is TRBD2 (5 bases). The CDR3 covers 13 residues. Germline values: CDR1 SEHNR, CDR2 FQNEAQ (reference sequence). Trimming took 4 bases from V and 4 from J, leaving 9 bases between them. The CDR3 bases are TGTGCCAGCAGCTGGGAGACGGCAGATACGCAGTATTTT. It specifies CASSWETADTQYF.

This rearrangement joins TRBV11-2 to TRBJ2-5; no reliable D call. Germline CDR1 SGHAT, CDR2 FQNNGV. The CDR3 is made up of 14 amino acids. Trimming took 1 base from V and 5 from J, leaving 11 bases between them. In DNA form, the CDR3 reads TGTGCCAGCAGCTTAGGCCCTATCGTGGAGACCCAGTACTTC. Its protein product is CASSLGPIVETQYF.

A few counts support this clonotype. The gene calls are TRBV28 and TRBJ1-2; D gene ambiguous. Germline-derived CDR1 and CDR2 are MDHEN and SYDVKM. Trimming left V 3 bases short and J 6 bases short, with 14 bases between. The CDR3 loop spans 14 amino acids. CDR3 loop: CASSLTTRLDGYTF. Here the CDR3 DNA reads TGTGCCAGCAGTTTGACAACAAGGCTTGATGGCTACACCTTC.

At least ten counts were recorded for this clonotype. CDR3 nucleotides: TGTGCCAGCAGCTTAGAACGGGGGCAAGAGACCCAGTACTTC. Its protein product is CASSLERGQETQYF. This chain joins TRBV7-6 and TRBJ2-5; maybe TRBD2 (6 bases). The V gene lost 1 base and the J gene lost 2 bases, with 8 bases spanning the gap. CDR1 and CDR2 (germline): SGHVS, FNYEAQ. This CDR3 region has 14 residues.

Ten or more counts support this clonotype. This chain links TRBV6-5 with TRBJ2-1; 9 bases fit TRBD2. The CDR3 spans 16 residues. Germline V gene lookup returns CDR1 MNHEY and CDR2 SVGAGI. Unmatched junction bases numbered 5, after V lost 0 bases and J lost 5 bases. CDR3 sequence reads: CASSYSASGTNNEQFF. CDR3 bases: TGTGCCAGCAGTTACTCGGCTAGCGGGACTAACAATGAGCAGTTCTTC.